The 20 T cell receptor beta chains below were found in one sample sequenced in a study of cytomegalovirus exposure and HLA in healthy donors (dated by TCRdb to about 2017). Receptor libraries were prepared by the immunoSEQ multiplex PCR assay. For the multiplex PCR, a mixture combining 60 forward primers for TCR Vbeta segments and 13 reverse primers for TCR Jbeta segments was used. TCRdb holds this immuneACCESS table with in-frame rearrangements only. Some clones are missing; in checked studies, unresolved V genes explain under half, and the rest has no known cause. Here the sample has 70,000 to 100,000 clones; about 80% occur a single time. The top ten clones comprise more than 20% of the sample. The sequencing input was PBMCs. These receptors were obtained from a woman between 45 and 65 years old in good health and CMV-seropositive.

V usage is TRBV5-8 and J usage is TRBJ2-7; 10 bases fit TRBD2. Looked up from germline, CDR1 is SGHTS and CDR2 is YDEGEE. The V segment lost 0 bases and the J segment 4 bases; nucleotides outside the gene matches: 1. The CDR3 runs to 14 residues. In DNA form, the CDR3 reads TGTGCCAGCAGCTTGGTAGCGGGAGGTTACGAGCAGTACGTC. Protein product: CASSLVAGGYEQYV.

This chain uses TRBV10-3 with TRBJ2-1; 16 bases are a match to TRBD2. Germline CDR1 is ENHRY and CDR2 is SYGVKD. The CDR3 contains 16 residues. Trimming at V came to 3 bases and at J to 10 bases, leaving 6 bases not matched to a gene. DNA of the CDR3: TGTGCCATCAGTGAAGGGACTAGCGGGAGGGCCGGAGAGCAGTTCTTC. This codes for CAISEGTSGRAGEQFF.

This clone occurred once. V is TRBV10-3 and J is TRBJ1-3; D may be TRBD1 (6 bases). The CDR3 is 13 residues long. Germline values: CDR1 ENHRY, CDR2 SYGVKD. The germline V and J ends were trimmed by 3 bases and 4 bases, with 7 bases remaining between them. The CDR3 region is CAISEDRGNTIYF. The DNA of the CDR3 is TGTGCCATCAGTGAAGACAGGGGAAACACCATATATTTT.

The genes are TRBV2 and TRBJ2-5, with D possibly matching TRBD2 (5 bases). Deletions cut 7 bases from V and 1 base from J, with 7 bases between. Germline V gene data show CDR1 as SNHLY and CDR2 as FYNNEI. This CDR3 is 12 amino acids long. CDR3 protein: CASKRSQETQYF. The CDR3 nucleotides are TGTGCCAGCAAGCGGAGCCAAGAGACCCAGTACTTC.

This sequence joins TRBV5-4 and TRBJ1-2; 7 nucleotides align to TRBD1. In germline, CDR1 is SGHNT, CDR2 YYREEE (reference sequence). The CDR3 totals 15 residues. V gave up 0 bases and J gave up 4 bases; unmatched junction bases: 6. CDR3 in amino acids: CASSLAHRGGYGYTF. Here the CDR3 DNA reads TGTGCCAGCAGCTTGGCCCACAGGGGCGGCTATGGCTACACCTTC.

The rearrangement uses TRBV7-9 and TRBJ1-2; no reliable D call. The CDR3 is 16 residues long. V lost 1 base and J 4 bases, leaving 16 bases between the germline ends. The germline CDR1 and CDR2 sequences are SEHNR and FQNEAQ (reference sequence). DNA of the CDR3: TGTGCCAGCAGCTTAGGGCGTTTGGGCACCTTCTATGGCTACACCTTC. Protein product: CASSLGRLGTFYGYTF. Combining the CDR3 with reference TRBV7-9 and TRBJ1-2 gives the whole variable domain DTGVSQNPRHKITKRGQNVTFRCDPISEHNRLYWYRQTLGQGPEFLTYFQNEAQLEKSRLLSDRFSAERPKGSFSTLEIQRTEQGDSAMYLCASSLGRLGTFYGYTFGSGTRLTVV.

The genes are TRBV19 and TRBJ2-5; D is possibly TRBD2 (6 bases). V lost 5 bases to trimming and J lost 4 bases, with 11 bases between them. The CDR3 length is 13 residues. CDR1 is LNHDA and CDR2 is SQIVND in the germline V gene (reference sequence). The CDR3 loop is CASSWGESETQYF. DNA of the CDR3: TGTGCCAGTAGTTGGGGGGAGTCAGAGACCCAGTACTTC.

This clone was observed once. This chain's CDR3 is CASSTGADYTDTQYF. DNA of the CDR3: TGTGCCAGCAGCACCGGAGCGGATTACACAGATACGCAGTATTTT. This chain connects TRBV5-4 to TRBJ2-3; maybe TRBD2 (5 bases). Trimming removed 4 bases at V and 2 bases at J, with 14 bases between. This CDR3 comprises 15 residues. Germline V gene sequence: CDR1 SGHNT, CDR2 YYREEE (reference sequence).

This clone was counted once. The V call is TRBV4-1, the J call TRBJ1-2; 8 bases are a match to TRBD1. The CDR3 covers 16 residues. V was pared by 1 base and J by 6 bases, with 10 bases of the junction left unmatched. Germline assignment: CDR1 MGHRA and CDR2 YSYEKL. CDR3: CASSQGPSRGRDGYTF. The CDR3 DNA follows: TGCGCCAGCAGCCAAGGCCCCTCCAGGGGGCGGGATGGCTACACCTTC.

The CDR3 region has the DNA TGTGCCAGCAGCCCCGGGACTCAAGAGACCCAGTACTTC. It yields the protein CASSPGTQETQYF. The chain uses TRBV7-3 and TRBJ2-5, with D possibly being TRBD2 (6 bases). The CDR3 has 13 amino acids. The germline V gene encodes CDR1 SGHTA and CDR2 FQGTGA. Trimming cost V 5 bases and J 2 bases, with 9 bases left between them.

This clone has only one observation. The V gene is TRBV2, the J gene TRBJ1-1; 10 bases fit TRBD1. CDR3 length: 15 amino acids. Per germline, CDR1 SNHLY and CDR2 FYNNEI. The junction had 10 bases not matched to a gene; V was cut back by 7 bases and J by 5 bases. The chain's CDR3 is CASTRDRGQLTEAFF. DNA for the CDR3: TGTGCCAGCACCAGGGACAGGGGACAGTTGACTGAAGCTTTCTTT. Full variable domain (remainder filled in from reference TRBV2 and TRBJ1-1): EPEVTQTPSHQVTQMGQEVILRCVPISNHLYFYWYRQILGQKVEFLVSFYNNEISEKSEIFDDQFSVERPDGSNFTLKIRSTKLEDSAMYFCASTRDRGQLTEAFFGQGTRLTVV.

This chain connects TRBV19 to TRBJ2-2, with a tentative D call TRBD2 (6 bases). Germline assignment: CDR1 LNHDA and CDR2 SQIVND (reference sequence). V lost 11 bases and J lost 4, with 17 bases in between. The CDR3 has 14 residues. The CDR3 sequence is CAAREAGITGELFF. CDR3 in DNA: TGTGCCGCTCGGGAAGCGGGCATCACCGGGGAGCTGTTTTTT. Based on the CDR3 plus reference TRBV19 and TRBJ2-2, the full variable domain is DGGITQSPKYLFRKEGQNVTLSCEQNLNHDAMYWYRQDPGQGLRLIYYSQIVNDFQKGDIAEGYSVSREKKESFPLTVTSAQKNPTAFYLCAAREAGITGELFFGEGSRLTVL.

V is TRBV5-4 and J is TRBJ1-6; TRBD1 is a possible D gene (6 bases). CDR3 length: 15 amino acids. The germline V and J ends were trimmed by 2 bases and 7 bases, with 13 bases remaining between them. The germline gives CDR1 SGHNT, CDR2 YYREEE (reference sequence). The CDR3 is CASSLNRASNSPLHF. The CDR3 nucleotides read TGTGCCAGCAGCTTAAACAGGGCTAGCAATTCACCCCTCCACTTT.

The chain joins TRBV6-1 to TRBJ1-5; possibly TRBD1 for D (5 bases). Germline values: CDR1 MNHNS, CDR2 SASEGT. There are 14 residues in the CDR3. Between the trimmed V and J ends, which lost 5 bases and 5 bases, there was a span of 13 bases. The CDR3 loop reads CASSWTGGDQPQHF. DNA of the CDR3: TGTGCCAGCAGTTGGACGGGGGGGGATCAGCCCCAGCATTTT.

The rearrangement joins TRBV18 to TRBJ2-7; 9 nucleotides line up with TRBD1. Germline assignment: CDR1 KGHSH and CDR2 LQKENI. The junction had 5 bases not matched to a gene; V was cut back by 4 bases and J by 1 base. This CDR3 is 15 amino acids long. The CDR3 loop is CASSQQGARSYEQYV. CDR3 nucleotide sequence: TGTGCCAGCTCACAACAGGGGGCGCGATCCTACGAGCAGTACGTC.

V is TRBV5-4 and J is TRBJ1-6; the D gene is possibly TRBD1 (5 bases). The ends were cut back, 3 bases at V and 14 bases at J, with 24 bases in the middle. The CDR3 length is 16 residues. CDR1 and CDR2 (germline): SGHNT, YYREEE (reference sequence). The CDR3 nucleotides are TGTGCCAGCAGCTCAGATTCGGGACTCCCTATCCCAACCCTCCACTTT. Translation: CASSSDSGLPIPTLHF.

This chain connects TRBV5-4 to TRBJ2-3, with 14 bases aligning to TRBD2. J was trimmed by 6 bases and V by 3 bases; bases with no gene match: 0. CDR3 length: 14 amino acids. Germline V gene lookup returns CDR1 SGHNT and CDR2 YYREEE (reference sequence). CDR3 sequence reads: CASSWTSGGDTQYF. The CDR3 DNA reads TGTGCCAGCAGCTGGACTAGCGGGGGGGATACGCAGTATTTT.

The chain has TRBV7-3 and TRBJ2-2; TRBD2 might be the D (6 bases). V lost 6 bases and J 1 base, leaving 6 bases between the germline ends. From germline, CDR1 is SGHTA and CDR2 FQGTGA. CDR3 length: 13 residues. The CDR3 bases are TGTGCCAGCAGTAGCGGGAACACCGGGGAGCTGTTTTTT. Amino acids: CASSSGNTGELFF.

The chain has TRBV7-2 and TRBJ1-1; D is uncertain. CDR3 length: 11 amino acids. Germline V gene lookup returns CDR1 SGHTA and CDR2 FQGNSA. V lost 0 bases, J lost 11 bases, and 7 bases lay in between. The CDR3 is CASSLARRAFF. DNA for the CDR3: TGTGCCAGCAGCTTAGCCCGTCGGGCTTTCTTT.

CDR3 bases: TGTGCCAGCAGCCCGTCGGGACAAATTCGCGGGGAGCTGTTTTTT. Its protein product is CASSPSGQIRGELFF. The V and J genes are TRBV7-3 and TRBJ2-2; D may be TRBD1 (6 bases). The germline gives CDR1 SGHTA, CDR2 FQGTGA. V was shortened by 5 bases and J by 7 bases, with 17 bases between the two germline ends. The CDR3 is 15 residues long.